These 7 T cell receptor beta chains originate from one sample sequenced in a study of neoadjuvant anti-PD-1 for oral cavity cancer (dated by TCRdb to 2020 to 2023). The sample's time point label is to be understood as: after neoadjuvant nivolumab, at surgical resection. Libraries were prepared through the immunoSEQ multiplex PCR assay. The table comes from immuneACCESS by way of TCRdb, which keeps in-frame sequences with V and J called. Part of the clones is missing from these tables; in studies checked, under half for an unresolved V gene and the rest for unknown reasons. In all, the sample holds about 12,000 clones, and less than 80% of those were seen once. The top ten hold roughly 2.5% of the sample. The sample in question was PBMCs, obtained after nivolumab (anti-PD-1) treatment. Every receptor here comes from a person between 40 and 79 years old with oral cavity squamous cell carcinoma.

The V call is TRBV7-9, the J call TRBJ2-7; D ambiguous. CDR3 size: 16 residues. V was cut by 1 base and J by 0 bases, with 13 bases left in between. CDR1 and CDR2 (germline): SEHNR, FQNEAQ (reference sequence). The DNA for the CDR3 is TGTGCCAGCAGCTTAGTAGGCGGCCGCAGCTCCTACGAGCAGTACTTC. This encodes CASSLVGGRSSYEQYF.

This sequence joins TRBV10-2 and TRBJ1-1, with D unclear. The CDR3 has 13 amino acids. In germline, CDR1 is WSHSY, CDR2 SAAADI. The V and J ends lost 8 bases and 0 bases respectively, with 10 bases between them. CDR3 sequence (DNA): TGCGCCAGCGGAGGGTCCATGAACACTGAAGCTTTCTTT. This encodes CASGGSMNTEAFF.

This clone was seen only a few times. The rearrangement links TRBV15 to TRBJ2-2, with D uncertain. Germline CDR1 reads LNHNV; CDR2 reads YYDKDF (reference sequence). Between the trimmed V and J ends, which lost 1 base and 3 bases, there was a span of 9 bases. The CDR3 has 15 amino acids. The CDR3 region is CATSRVGLYTGELFF. In DNA, the CDR3 is TGTGCCACCAGCAGAGTCGGGCTCTACACCGGGGAGCTGTTTTTT.

The chain employs TRBV6-4 and TRBJ2-1; 8 positions match TRBD2. The germline V gene has CDR1 MRHNA and CDR2 SNTAGT. CDR3 size: 17 residues. V lost 2 bases and J lost 6; bases outside the gene matches: 12. CDR3 in amino acids: CASSDAPGTRDFNEQFF. In DNA, the CDR3 is TGTGCCAGCAGTGACGCTCCCGGGACTAGAGATTTCAATGAGCAGTTCTTC.

The chain recombines TRBV11-3 with TRBJ2-3, with D hard to call. Looked up from germline, CDR1 is SGHNT and CDR2 is YENEEA. With 6 bases removed from V and 4 bases from J, the gap between germline ends came to 14 bases. This CDR3 contains 14 residues. CDR3 DNA: TGTGCCAGCAGTTTCGGGCTATGGGCAGATACGCAGTATTTT. Protein: CASSFGLWADTQYF.

This sequence joins TRBV27 and TRBJ2-1, with TRBD2 as a possible D gene (6 bases). CDR3 size: 15 residues. Germline values: CDR1 MNHEY, CDR2 SMNVEV (reference sequence). V was pared by 6 bases and J by 6 bases, with 18 bases between. Here the CDR3 reads CASSWAGLMGNEQFF. DNA of the CDR3: TGTGCCAGCAGCTGGGCGGGGTTAATGGGCAATGAGCAGTTCTTC.

The V gene is TRBV4-2, the J gene TRBJ1-2; TRBD1 aligns across 7 bases. CDR1 is LGHNA and CDR2 is YNFKEQ in the germline V gene. Germline trimming cut 1 base from V and 7 bases from J; bases unmatched to any gene: 15. The CDR3 sequence is 17 residues long. CDR3 sequence: CASSQGRGVGGDSGYTF. CDR3 nucleotides: TGTGCCAGCAGCCAAGGCCGCGGGGTAGGGGGCGATTCTGGCTACACCTTC.